The entry below describes one TCR beta chain. The data stem from a study of OX40 agonist ivuxolimab in advanced cancers. For the study at large: The dose-escalation cohort had hepatocellular carcinoma, melanoma, renal cell or head and neck cancer. Partial responses were observed in three patients, of whom one had hepatocellular carcinoma and two had cutaneous melanoma.

This CDR3 region has 12 residues. Germline assignment: CDR1 SGHKS and CDR2 YYEKEE (reference sequence). V was clipped by 1 base and J by 14 bases, with 15 bases between them. Method: immunoSEQ multiplex PCR; TCRdb's copy keeps in-frame clones and lacks some. The table records about 49,000 clones, 75% to 80% of them present only once. This chain joins TRBV5-5 and TRBJ1-2, with D maybe TRBD1 (6 bases). Material: CD4+ or CD8+ T cells sorted from blood, obtained in a trial of the OX40 agonist ivuxolimab. The TCR comes from an adult with an advanced solid tumor such as melanoma, head and neck, liver or kidney cancer. The CDR3 DNA sequence: TGTGCCAGCAGCTTGTTCCCAGGGGCATGGACCTTC. Its protein is CASSLFPGAWTF.